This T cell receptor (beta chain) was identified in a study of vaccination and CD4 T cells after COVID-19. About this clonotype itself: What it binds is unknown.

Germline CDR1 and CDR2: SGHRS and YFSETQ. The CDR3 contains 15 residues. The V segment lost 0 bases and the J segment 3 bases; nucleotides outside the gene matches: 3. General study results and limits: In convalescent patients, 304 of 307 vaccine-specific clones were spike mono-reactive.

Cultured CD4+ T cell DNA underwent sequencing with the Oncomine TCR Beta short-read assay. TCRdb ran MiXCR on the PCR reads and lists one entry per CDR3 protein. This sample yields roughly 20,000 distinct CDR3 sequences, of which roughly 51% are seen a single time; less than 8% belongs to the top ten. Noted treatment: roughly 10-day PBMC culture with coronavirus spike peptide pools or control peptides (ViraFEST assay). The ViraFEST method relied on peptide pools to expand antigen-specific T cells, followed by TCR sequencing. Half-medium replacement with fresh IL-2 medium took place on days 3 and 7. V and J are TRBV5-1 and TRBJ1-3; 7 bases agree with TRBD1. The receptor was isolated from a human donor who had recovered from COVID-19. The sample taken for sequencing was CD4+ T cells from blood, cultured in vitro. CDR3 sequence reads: CASSLATGIGNTIYF. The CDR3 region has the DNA TGCGCCAGCAGCTTGGCGACAGGGATTGGAAACACCATATATTTT.